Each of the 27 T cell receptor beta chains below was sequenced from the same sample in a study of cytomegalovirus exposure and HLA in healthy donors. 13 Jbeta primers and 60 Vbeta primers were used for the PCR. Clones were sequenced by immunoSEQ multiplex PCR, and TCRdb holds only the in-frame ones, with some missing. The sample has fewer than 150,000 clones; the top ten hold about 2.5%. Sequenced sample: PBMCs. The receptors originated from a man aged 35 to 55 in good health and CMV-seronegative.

The CDR3 spells CASSNQQGPYEQYF. CDR3 nucleotides: TGTGCCAGCAGTAACCAACAGGGACCCTACGAGCAGTACTTC. The chain uses TRBV6-1 and TRBJ2-7; D is perhaps TRBD1 (6 bases). Germline CDR1 and CDR2: MNHNS and SASEGT. The ends were cut back, 5 bases at V and 2 bases at J, with 13 bases in the middle. The CDR3 contains 14 residues.

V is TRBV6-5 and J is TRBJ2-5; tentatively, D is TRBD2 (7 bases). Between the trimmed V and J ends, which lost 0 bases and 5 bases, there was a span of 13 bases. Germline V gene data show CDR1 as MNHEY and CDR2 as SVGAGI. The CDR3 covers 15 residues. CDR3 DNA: TGTGCCAGCAGTTACTCGACACAGGGAGGGGAGACCCAGTACTTC. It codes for CASSYSTQGGETQYF.

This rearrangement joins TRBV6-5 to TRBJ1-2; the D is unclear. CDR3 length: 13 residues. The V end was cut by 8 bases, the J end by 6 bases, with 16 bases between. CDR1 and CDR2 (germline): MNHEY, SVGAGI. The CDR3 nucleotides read TGTGCCAGCGGGAGCGTCCCATACGATGGCTACACCTTC. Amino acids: CASGSVPYDGYTF.

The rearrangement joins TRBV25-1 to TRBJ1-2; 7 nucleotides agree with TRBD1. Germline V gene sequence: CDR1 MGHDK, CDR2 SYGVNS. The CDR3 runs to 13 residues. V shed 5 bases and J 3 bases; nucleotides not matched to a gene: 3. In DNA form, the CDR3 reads TGTGCCAGCAGTCAAGGGGGCTACTATGGCTACACCTTC. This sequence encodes CASSQGGYYGYTF.

The CDR3 reads CASSLFGRTDTQYF. DNA of the CDR3: TGTGCCAGCAGCTTGTTCGGGAGAACAGATACGCAGTATTTT. The chain employs TRBV5-6 and TRBJ2-3; tentatively, D is TRBD2 (6 bases). V lost 1 base and J lost 3, with 9 bases in between. CDR1 and CDR2 (germline): SGHDT, YYEEEE. This CDR3 contains 14 residues.

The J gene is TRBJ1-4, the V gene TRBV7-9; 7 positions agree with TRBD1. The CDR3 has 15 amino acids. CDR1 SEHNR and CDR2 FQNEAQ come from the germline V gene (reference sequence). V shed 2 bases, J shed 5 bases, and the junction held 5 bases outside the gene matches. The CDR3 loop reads CASSLSAGGNEKLFF. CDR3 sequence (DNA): TGTGCCAGCAGCTTAAGCGCAGGGGGAAATGAAAAACTGTTTTTT. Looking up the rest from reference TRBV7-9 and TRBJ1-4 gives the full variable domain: DTGVSQNPRHKITKRGQNVTFRCDPISEHNRLYWYRQTLGQGPEFLTYFQNEAQLEKSRLLSDRFSAERPKGSFSTLEIQRTEQGDSAMYLCASSLSAGGNEKLFFGSGTQLSVL.

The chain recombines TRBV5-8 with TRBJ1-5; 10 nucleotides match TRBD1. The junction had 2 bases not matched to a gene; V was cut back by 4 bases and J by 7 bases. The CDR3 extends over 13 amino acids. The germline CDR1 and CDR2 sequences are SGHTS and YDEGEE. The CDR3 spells CASSLDRGQPQHF. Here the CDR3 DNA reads TGTGCCAGCAGCCTGGACAGGGGGCAGCCCCAGCATTTT.

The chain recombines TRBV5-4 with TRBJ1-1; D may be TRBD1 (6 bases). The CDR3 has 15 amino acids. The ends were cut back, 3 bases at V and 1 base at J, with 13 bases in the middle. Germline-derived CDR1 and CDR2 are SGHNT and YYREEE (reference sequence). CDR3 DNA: TGTGCCAGCAGCTCACCGGGACAAAAGAACACTGAAGCTTTCTTT. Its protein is CASSSPGQKNTEAFF.

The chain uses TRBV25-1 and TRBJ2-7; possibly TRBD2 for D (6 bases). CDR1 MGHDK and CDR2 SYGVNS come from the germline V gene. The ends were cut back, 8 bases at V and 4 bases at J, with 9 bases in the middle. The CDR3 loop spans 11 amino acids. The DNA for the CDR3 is TGTGCCAGCCCCGGGGGTTACGAGCAGTACTTC. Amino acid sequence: CASPGGYEQYF.

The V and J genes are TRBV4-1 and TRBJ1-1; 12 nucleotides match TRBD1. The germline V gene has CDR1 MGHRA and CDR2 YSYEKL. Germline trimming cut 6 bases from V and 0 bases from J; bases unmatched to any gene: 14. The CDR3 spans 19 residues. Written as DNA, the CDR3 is TGCGCCAGCAGTCGTACTTTTACCGGGACAGGGGGCATGAACACTGAAGCTTTCTTT. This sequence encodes CASSRTFTGTGGMNTEAFF.

As DNA, the CDR3 is TGTGCCAGCAGTTTAGCGGACTTCAGGGGCGCGATGAACACTGAAGCTTTCTTT. Translation: CASSLADFRGAMNTEAFF. V is TRBV28 and J is TRBJ1-1; perhaps TRBD1 as D (6 bases). Trimming took 2 bases from V and 0 from J, leaving 19 bases between them. Germline V gene lookup returns CDR1 MDHEN and CDR2 SYDVKM. This CDR3 is 18 amino acids long.

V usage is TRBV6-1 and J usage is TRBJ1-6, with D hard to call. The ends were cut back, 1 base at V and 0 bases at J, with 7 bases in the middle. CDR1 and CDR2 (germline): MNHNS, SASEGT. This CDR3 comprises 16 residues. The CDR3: CASSEGGVSYNSPLHF. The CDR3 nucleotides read TGTGCCAGCAGTGAAGGCGGGGTCTCCTATAATTCACCCCTCCACTTT.

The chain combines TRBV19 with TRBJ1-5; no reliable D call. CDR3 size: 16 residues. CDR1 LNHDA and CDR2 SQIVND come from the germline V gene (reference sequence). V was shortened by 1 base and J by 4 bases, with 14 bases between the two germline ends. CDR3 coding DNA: TGTGCCAGTAGTATAGGTCCAGGTGGCCTTAATCAGCCCCAGCATTTT. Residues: CASSIGPGGLNQPQHF.

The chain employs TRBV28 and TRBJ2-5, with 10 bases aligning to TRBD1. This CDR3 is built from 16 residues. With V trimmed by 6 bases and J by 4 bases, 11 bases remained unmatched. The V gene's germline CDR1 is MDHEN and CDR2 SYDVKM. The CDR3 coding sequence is TGTGCCAGCAGCCAGCCGGGACAGGGGCGAGGAGAGACCCAGTACTTC. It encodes CASSQPGQGRGETQYF.

The chain's CDR3 is CASSLDRGDEQFF. CDR3 sequence (DNA): TGTGCCAGCAGCTTAGACAGGGGCGATGAGCAGTTCTTC. The V gene is TRBV7-2, the J gene TRBJ2-1; 7 bases are a match to TRBD1. The CDR3 length is 13 residues. Germline V gene data show CDR1 as SGHTA and CDR2 as FQGNSA. V gave up 1 base and J gave up 8 bases; unmatched junction bases: 2. The full variable domain, in which reference TRBV7-2 and TRBJ2-1 provide the parts outside the CDR3, is GAGVSQSPSNKVTEKGKDVELRCDPISGHTALYWYRQSLGQGLEFLIYFQGNSAPDKSGLPSDRFSAERTGGSVSTLTIQRTQQEDSAVYLCASSLDRGDEQFFGPGTRLTVL.

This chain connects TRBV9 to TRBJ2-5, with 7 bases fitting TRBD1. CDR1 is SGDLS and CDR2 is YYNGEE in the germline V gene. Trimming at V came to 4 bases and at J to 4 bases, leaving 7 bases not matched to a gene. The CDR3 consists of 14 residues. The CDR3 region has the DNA TGTGCCAGCAGCCCACTCCCAGGGGGAGAGACCCAGTACTTC. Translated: CASSPLPGGETQYF.

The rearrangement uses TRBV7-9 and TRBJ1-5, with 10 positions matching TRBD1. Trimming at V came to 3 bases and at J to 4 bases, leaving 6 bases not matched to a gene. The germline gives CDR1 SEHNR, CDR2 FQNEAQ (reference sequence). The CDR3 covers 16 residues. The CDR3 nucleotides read TGTGCCAGCAGCTTGAAAGGACAGGGGGTTAATCAGCCCCAGCATTTT. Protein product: CASSLKGQGVNQPQHF.

The CDR3 protein is CASSAESGYTF. For the CDR3, the DNA is TGTGCCAGCAGTGCGGAGAGTGGCTACACCTTC. V is TRBV2 and J is TRBJ1-2; no definite D call. This CDR3 contains 11 residues. V lost 4 bases, J lost 7 bases, and 7 bases lay in between. The germline V gene has CDR1 SNHLY and CDR2 FYNNEI. The whole variable domain, filled in from reference TRBV2 and TRBJ1-2, reads EPEVTQTPSHQVTQMGQEVILRCVPISNHLYFYWYRQILGQKVEFLVSFYNNEISEKSEIFDDQFSVERPDGSNFTLKIRSTKLEDSAMYFCASSAESGYTFGSGTRLTVV.

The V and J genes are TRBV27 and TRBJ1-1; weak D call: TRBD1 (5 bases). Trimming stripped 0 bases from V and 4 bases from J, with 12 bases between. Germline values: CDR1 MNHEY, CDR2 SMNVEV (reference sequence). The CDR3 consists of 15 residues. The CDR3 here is CASSLSTGAGTEAFF. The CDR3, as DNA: TGTGCCAGCAGTTTATCAACAGGCGCAGGCACTGAAGCTTTCTTT.

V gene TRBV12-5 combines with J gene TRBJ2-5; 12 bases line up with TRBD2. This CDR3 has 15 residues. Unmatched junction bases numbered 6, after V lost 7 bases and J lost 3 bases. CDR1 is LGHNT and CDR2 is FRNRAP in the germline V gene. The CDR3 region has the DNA TGTGCTAGTGCCCTCTCTAGCGGGGGGGAAGAGACCCAGTACTTC. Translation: CASALSSGGEETQYF.

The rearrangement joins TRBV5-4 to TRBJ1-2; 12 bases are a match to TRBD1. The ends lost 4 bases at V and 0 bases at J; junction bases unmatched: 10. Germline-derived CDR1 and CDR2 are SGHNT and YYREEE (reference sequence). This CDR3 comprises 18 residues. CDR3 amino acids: CASSRTGQGAGANYGYTF. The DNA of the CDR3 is TGTGCCAGCAGCCGGACGGGACAGGGGGCCGGGGCTAACTATGGCTACACCTTC.

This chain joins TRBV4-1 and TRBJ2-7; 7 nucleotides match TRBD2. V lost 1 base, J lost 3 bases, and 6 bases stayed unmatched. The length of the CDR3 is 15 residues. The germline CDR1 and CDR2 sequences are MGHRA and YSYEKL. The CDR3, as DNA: TGCGCCAGCAGCCAAGGCGCGGGGGTGTTCTACGAGCAGTACTTC. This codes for CASSQGAGVFYEQYF.

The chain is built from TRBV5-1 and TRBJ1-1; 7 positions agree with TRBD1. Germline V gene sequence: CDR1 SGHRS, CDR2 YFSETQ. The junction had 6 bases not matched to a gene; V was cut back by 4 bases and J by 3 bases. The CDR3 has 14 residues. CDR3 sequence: CASSRQGPDTEAFF. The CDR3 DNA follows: TGCGCCAGCAGCAGACAGGGACCTGACACTGAAGCTTTCTTT.

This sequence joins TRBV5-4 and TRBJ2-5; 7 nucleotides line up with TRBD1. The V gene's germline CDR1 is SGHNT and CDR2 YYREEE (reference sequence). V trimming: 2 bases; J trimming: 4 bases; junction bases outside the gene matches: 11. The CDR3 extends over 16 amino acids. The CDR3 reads CASSFPTGSGRETQYF. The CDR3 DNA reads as TGTGCCAGCAGCTTTCCGACAGGGTCAGGGCGAGAGACCCAGTACTTC.

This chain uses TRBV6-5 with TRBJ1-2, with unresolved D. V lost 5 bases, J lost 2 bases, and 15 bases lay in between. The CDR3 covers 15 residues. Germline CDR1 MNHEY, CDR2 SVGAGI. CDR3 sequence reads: CASSAHSRSNYGYTF. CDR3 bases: TGTGCCAGCAGTGCTCACAGTAGATCGAACTATGGCTACACCTTC.

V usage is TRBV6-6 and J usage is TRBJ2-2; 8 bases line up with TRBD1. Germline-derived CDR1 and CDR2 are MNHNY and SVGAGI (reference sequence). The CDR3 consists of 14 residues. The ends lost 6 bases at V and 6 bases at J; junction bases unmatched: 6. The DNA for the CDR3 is TGTGCCAGCAGCCGAGACAGGGGCGCCGGGGAGCTGTTTTTT. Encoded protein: CASSRDRGAGELFF.

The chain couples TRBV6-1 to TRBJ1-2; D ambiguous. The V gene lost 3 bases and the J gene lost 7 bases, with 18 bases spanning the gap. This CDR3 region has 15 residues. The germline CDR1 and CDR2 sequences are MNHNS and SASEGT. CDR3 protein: CASSEGGRPGGGYTF. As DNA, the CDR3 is TGTGCCAGCAGTGAGGGCGGGCGCCCGGGTGGTGGCTACACCTTC.